Shown below are 23 T cell receptor beta chains from a single sample sequenced in a study of blood T cell repertoires in COVID-19. Data came from immunoSEQ multiplex PCR; TCRdb stores just in-frame clones and leaves some out. This sample has 45,000 to 70,000 clones, with around 81% found just once. Sequencing was done on a sample of peripheral blood. These receptors all come from a woman aged 80 or over with active or convalescent COVID-19.

V gene TRBV7-2 combines with J gene TRBJ2-5; the match to TRBD1 covers 8 bases. Germline lookup yields CDR1 SGHTA and CDR2 FQGNSA. This CDR3 has 14 residues. J gave up 5 bases and V 5 bases, and 7 bases lay outside the gene matches. CDR3 bases: TGTGCCAGCAGCCAGGACAGGGTAGGGGAGACCCAGTACTTC. Protein: CASSQDRVGETQYF.

The chain recombines TRBV18 with TRBJ1-1; D gene ambiguous. Germline loops: CDR1 KGHSH, CDR2 LQKENI. V lost 3 bases to trimming and J lost 2 bases, with 13 bases between them. This CDR3 region has 15 residues. The CDR3 sequence: CASSPLGGGNTEAFF. CDR3 DNA: TGTGCCAGCTCACCCCTCGGCGGTGGAAACACTGAAGCTTTCTTT. The full variable domain, rest sourced from reference TRBV18 and TRBJ1-1, is NAGVMQNPRHLVRRRGQEARLRCSPMKGHSHVYWYRQLPEEGLKFMVYLQKENIIDESGMPKERFSAEFPKEGPSILRIQQVVRGDSAAYFCASSPLGGGNTEAFFGQGTRLTVV.

The rearrangement joins TRBV21-1 to TRBJ1-1; TRBD1, the table's D call, lacks a check against the DNA. TRBV21-1 is flagged as a pseudogene. The CDR3 extends over 18 amino acids. CDR3 region: CASSKGVPDRARFTEAFF. Written as DNA, the CDR3 is TGTGCCAGCAGCAAAGGGGTCCCGGACAGGGCCCGCTTTACTGAAGCTTTCTTT.

This clone is a singleton in its sample. The chain employs TRBV12-3 or TRBV12-4 and TRBJ1-6; tentative D call: TRBD1 (5 bases). The V end lost 5 bases, the J end lost 6 bases, and 8 bases lay between the germline ends. This CDR3 comprises 13 residues. The CDR3 region has the DNA TGTGCCAGCAGTCGGCAGGGTAATTCACCCCTCCACTTT. Its protein product is CASSRQGNSPLHF.

The chain links TRBV11-3 to TRBJ2-1; a possible D gene is TRBD2 (5 bases). This CDR3 region has 15 residues. With 1 base removed from V and 5 bases from J, the gap between germline ends came to 12 bases. The germline V gene has CDR1 SGHNT and CDR2 YENEEA. This chain's CDR3 is CASSLGRGSDNEQFF. The CDR3 nucleotides read TGTGCCAGCAGCTTAGGTCGGGGATCCGACAATGAGCAGTTCTTC. Variable domain in full (rest from reference TRBV11-3 and TRBJ2-1): EAGVVQSPRYKIIEKKQPVAFWCNPISGHNTLYWYLQNLGQGPELLIRYENEEAVDDSQLPKDRFSAERLKGVDSTLKIQPAELGDSAVYLCASSLGRGSDNEQFFGPGTRLTVL.

V is TRBV2 and J is TRBJ1-2; TRBD1 might be the D (6 bases). The V gene's germline CDR1 is SNHLY and CDR2 FYNNEI. V was clipped by 5 bases and J by 4 bases, with 14 bases between them. The CDR3 totals 14 residues. This CDR3 is CASSMDRQIYGYTF. The CDR3 nucleotides are TGTGCCAGCAGTATGGACAGACAGATCTATGGCTACACCTTC.

The chain combines TRBV11-2 with TRBJ2-7; TRBD1 matches at 8 bases. The germline V gene has CDR1 SGHAT and CDR2 FQNNGV. Trimming cost V 5 bases and J 1 base; bases outside gene matches: 7. The CDR3 consists of 15 residues. For the CDR3, the DNA is TGTGCCAGCAGCCAGGACAGGGAGACTTCCTACGAGCAGTACTTC. Amino acid sequence: CASSQDRETSYEQYF.

The chain links TRBV4-3 to TRBJ1-1; D is ambiguous. With 1 base removed from V and 0 bases from J, the gap between germline ends came to 9 bases. The CDR3 is made up of 15 amino acids. Germline V CDR1 and CDR2: LGHNA, YSLEER. CDR3 sequence (DNA): TGCGCCAGCAGCCAAGTCACGGGTTTGAACACTGAAGCTTTCTTT. Its translation: CASSQVTGLNTEAFF.

This chain joins TRBV10-3 and TRBJ2-1, with D possibly TRBD2 on 5 matching bases. This CDR3 contains 16 residues. Germline assignment: CDR1 ENHRY and CDR2 SYGVKD. Trimming removed 3 bases at V and 6 bases at J, with 18 bases between. CDR3 nucleotide sequence: TGTGCCATCAGTGACCCCGGCCGGGGATCTTCCAATGAGCAGTTCTTC. It yields the protein CAISDPGRGSSNEQFF.

The chain uses TRBV28 and TRBJ2-1; 13 bases fit TRBD2. After removal of 5 bases from V and 10 bases from J, the junction contained 11 bases not matched to a gene. The germline V gene encodes CDR1 MDHEN and CDR2 SYDVKM. The CDR3 has 16 residues. The CDR3 region has the DNA TGTGCCAGCAGTCCTCCACTAGCGGGGGGGTCTACGGAGCAGTTCTTC. Protein product: CASSPPLAGGSTEQFF.

This clone was counted a few times. This chain links TRBV25-1 with TRBJ1-1, with D hard to call. CDR3 length: 12 residues. Germline V lookup: CDR1 MGHDK, CDR2 SYGVNS. V shed 3 bases and J shed 9 bases, with 11 bases lying between them. The DNA for the CDR3 is TGTGCCAGCAGTGACGGGGTCAGTAAAGCTTTCTTT. This codes for CASSDGVSKAFF.

The chain couples TRBV6-1 to TRBJ1-2, with D perhaps TRBD1 (6 bases). The CDR3 runs 14 residues. The germline V gene has CDR1 MNHNS and CDR2 SASEGT. V was clipped by 2 bases and J by 3 bases, with 10 bases between them. CDR3 protein: CASSENRVDYGYTF. The CDR3 DNA reads as TGTGCCAGCAGTGAAAACAGGGTGGACTATGGCTACACCTTC.

This sequence joins TRBV3-1 (or the pseudogene TRBV3-2) and TRBJ1-3; D gene unclear. Trimming shortened V by 1 base and J by 0 bases, and 10 bases separated the two germline ends. The CDR3 has 16 residues. Germline loops: CDR1 LGHDT, CDR2 YNNKEL (reference sequence). This chain's CDR3 is CASSQARTTSGNTIYF. The CDR3 DNA is TGTGCCAGCAGCCAAGCGAGGACTACCTCTGGAAACACCATATATTTT.

This chain connects TRBV12-3 or TRBV12-4 to TRBJ1-1; D not resolved. V was trimmed by 6 bases and J by 3 bases, leaving 11 bases between them. This CDR3 has 13 residues. Here the CDR3 DNA reads TGTGCCAGCAGCCTCATCCAGGACACTGAAGCTTTCTTT. The encoded protein is CASSLIQDTEAFF.

The chain links TRBV14 to TRBJ2-7, with a possible D match to TRBD1 (6 bases). Germline V gene data show CDR1 as SGHDN and CDR2 as FVKESK. CDR3 length equals 14 residues. V shed 5 bases and J shed 4 bases, with 15 bases lying between them. The CDR3 DNA sequence: TGTGCCAGCAGCAAAGCACAGGGACCATACGAGCAGTACTTC. It specifies CASSKAQGPYEQYF.

The chain combines TRBV7-2 with TRBJ2-5, with 11 nucleotides matching TRBD2. V lost 3 bases, J lost 4 bases, and 4 bases stayed unmatched. Germline V gene lookup returns CDR1 SGHTA and CDR2 FQGNSA. The CDR3 contains 15 residues. CDR3 nucleotides: TGTGCCAGCAGCTTTAGCGGGGGGGCAACAGAGACCCAGTACTTC. Amino acid sequence: CASSFSGGATETQYF. The variable domain in full, completed from reference TRBV7-2 and TRBJ2-5, reads GAGVSQSPSNKVTEKGKDVELRCDPISGHTALYWYRQSLGQGLEFLIYFQGNSAPDKSGLPSDRFSAERTGGSVSTLTIQRTQQEDSAVYLCASSFSGGATETQYFGPGTRLLVL.

This chain connects TRBV2 to TRBJ1-3; unclear D gene. Trimming stripped 4 bases from V and 3 bases from J, with 10 bases between. There are 14 residues in the CDR3. The germline gives CDR1 SNHLY, CDR2 FYNNEI. The CDR3 protein is CASSVESGGNTIYF. The CDR3 bases are TGTGCCAGCAGTGTCGAGTCCGGTGGAAACACCATATATTTT. Variable domain in full (rest from reference TRBV2 and TRBJ1-3): EPEVTQTPSHQVTQMGQEVILRCVPISNHLYFYWYRQILGQKVEFLVSFYNNEISEKSEIFDDQFSVERPDGSNFTLKIRSTKLEDSAMYFCASSVESGGNTIYFGEGSWLTVV.

This clone has more than one count but fewer than ten. The V call is TRBV5-6, the J call TRBJ1-2; D gene uncertain. Germline loops: CDR1 SGHDT, CDR2 YYEEEE. Trimming shortened V by 4 bases and J by 7 bases, and 17 bases separated the two germline ends. The CDR3 has 14 residues. The CDR3 DNA reads as TGTGCCAGCAGCCCGACCGGGTTTGCCCTTGGCTACACCTTC. It yields the protein CASSPTGFALGYTF.

V gene TRBV11-2 combines with J gene TRBJ1-3, with TRBD1 matching over 9 bases. This CDR3 comprises 16 residues. Trimming at V came to 6 bases and at J to 5 bases, leaving 11 bases not matched to a gene. The germline V gene encodes CDR1 SGHAT and CDR2 FQNNGV. CDR3 amino acids: CASSLLGQGRRNTIYF. CDR3 DNA sequence: TGTGCCAGCAGTCTTTTAGGACAGGGGAGACGAAACACCATATATTTT.

The rearrangement uses TRBV7-9 and TRBJ2-1; TRBD1 might be the D (6 bases). V was pared by 7 bases and J by 5 bases, with 15 bases between. CDR1 is SEHNR and CDR2 is FQNEAQ in the germline V gene (reference sequence). This CDR3 comprises 14 residues. For the CDR3, the DNA is TGTGCCAGCAATAAATGGGGGCAGCACAATGAGCAGTTCTTC. Protein sequence: CASNKWGQHNEQFF.

This chain uses TRBV5-1 with TRBJ2-7; 7 bases map to TRBD1. J was trimmed by 2 bases and V by 0 bases; bases with no gene match: 5. Germline V gives CDR1 SGHRS, CDR2 YFSETQ. The CDR3 has 15 amino acids. In DNA, the CDR3 is TGCGCCAGCAGCTTGGGGACAGGTACTACCTACGAGCAGTACTTC. Its translation is CASSLGTGTTYEQYF.

This sequence joins TRBV29-1 and TRBJ1-2, with D possibly TRBD1 on 5 matching bases. The CDR3 runs 13 residues. Germline V gene data show CDR1 as SQVTM and CDR2 as ANQGSEA. V lost 4 bases, J lost 4 bases, and 13 bases lay in between. The CDR3 loop is CSVVIGAAYGYTF. The DNA of the CDR3 is TGCAGCGTTGTCATAGGGGCTGCCTATGGCTACACCTTC.

This clone has a single count. DNA of the CDR3: TGTGCCAGCTCACCCCAAACTAGCGGACCTAGCACAGATACGCAGTATTTT. Translation: CASSPQTSGPSTDTQYF. This chain connects TRBV18 to TRBJ2-3; TRBD2 matches at 8 bases. V shed 3 bases, J shed 0 bases, and the junction held 8 bases outside the gene matches. Germline loops: CDR1 KGHSH, CDR2 LQKENI. The CDR3 covers 17 residues.